This T cell receptor (beta chain) was recovered during a study of persistence of HIV-infected CD4 T cells. Cells were stimulated with CMV-infected fibroblast lysates at about 9.4 ug/mL. Sorted nonresponding memory CD4+ T cells were CD40L-negative, CD69-negative, CD45RO-high. This was the immunoSEQ version 4 assay in survey mode. TCRdb's copy holds only in-frame clones and misses some; the assay was immunoSEQ multiplex PCR. The sample records roughly 28,000 clones, 78% being singletons. As to this clone: The antigen remains unidentified.

Per germline, CDR1 KGHSH and CDR2 LQKENI. This CDR3 spans 14 amino acids. Trimming removed 5 bases at V and 4 bases at J, with 12 bases between. V and J are TRBV18 and TRBJ1-5; D gene ambiguous. The receptor was derived from an adult woman with HIV who was CMV-seropositive. Sequenced here: CD4+ T cells sorted from PBMCs after roughly 18-hour stimulation, sampled from a patient who received antiretroviral therapy. The CDR3 bases are TGTGCCAGCTCATCCTCTCCTCTTAATCAGCCCCAGCATTTT. Its protein is CASSSSPLNQPQHF.